The source of this T cell receptor beta chain is a study of blood T cell repertoires in COVID-19. About the research overall: The United States, Italy and Spain provided the acute and convalescent COVID-19 samples.

Seattle's cohort entered during active infection and was followed longitudinally. This clone appeared a single time. The CDR3 consists of 12 residues. With 1 base removed from V and 12 bases from J, the gap between germline ends came to 10 bases. CDR1 LGHDT and CDR2 YNNKEL come from the germline V gene (reference sequence). As handled by the study authors: The assay estimated nucleated cells by amplifying reference gene primers. The repertoire was sequenced with immunoSEQ multiplex PCR; TCRdb's copy has only in-frame clones and lacks some. For V, J and clone size, that table is used; D and trimming come from the DNA. The data show about 96,000 clones, approximately 90% seen once.

The receptor comes from a human donor with COVID-19, enrolled during active disease. The donor label of this sample is uncertain. This rearrangement joins TRBV3-1 (or the pseudogene TRBV3-2) to TRBJ2-1; D possibly corresponds to TRBD2 (5 bases). The specimen was peripheral blood. The CDR3 DNA sequence: TGTGCCAGCAGCCAAGGACGGGGTGGGCAGTTCTTC. The encoded protein is CASSQGRGGQFF.